This T cell receptor beta chain was recorded in a study of CD8 T cells in ankylosing spondylitis. Study results and limitations: Significantly higher representation of disease-linked clones was reported for matched ankylosing spondylitis synovial fluid.

Worth noting for this clonotype: Its antigen is as yet unknown.

From the 5' RACE reads, TCRdb called clonotypes with MiXCR, one entry per CDR3 protein. The repertoire holds under 55,000 distinct CDR3 sequences, with 6.5% to 9% as singletons. The sequence was collected from a female donor with ankylosing spondylitis or in good health (not recorded which). Sequencing was carried out using blood, either unsorted or a sorted T cell fraction (not recorded which).

CDR3 residues: CASRGTDYQPQHF. The DNA of the CDR3 is TGTGCCAGCAGGGGGACGGATTATCAGCCCCAGCATTTT. The chain is built from TRBV2 and TRBJ1-5; tentatively, D is TRBD1 (5 bases). The CDR3 loop spans 13 amino acids. CDR1 and CDR2 (germline): SNHLY, FYNNEI. V shed 6 bases and J shed 5 bases, with 11 bases lying between them. Full variable domain (outside the CDR3, taken from reference TRBV2 and TRBJ1-5): EPEVTQTPSHQVTQMGQEVILRCVPISNHLYFYWYRQILGQKVEFLVSFYNNEISEKSEIFDDQFSVERPDGSNFTLKIRSTKLEDSAMYFCASRGTDYQPQHFGDGTRLSIL.